This is a list of T cell receptor beta chains from one sample in a study of identical twins. TCRdb re-derived calls from the 5' RACE reads in MiXCR, one entry per CDR3 protein. This table has approximately 230,000 distinct CDR3 sequences, around 15% appearing once. What was sequenced was memory (CD45RO+) T cells sorted from blood. Receptors originate from a woman younger than 35 in good health. Both conserved end residues are part of each CDR3. The order of the fields is V gene, D gene, J gene, clone size, CDR3 DNA, CDR3 protein. The D gene is left open where the match is weak. Not all rows give a size; the values are once, few, many and, for expanded clones, a class.

V: TRBV11-2; D: NA; J: TRBJ2-1; size: few; DNA: TGTGCCAGCAGCTTCATGCTAGTCGAAAGCAATGAGCAGTTCTTC; CDR3: CASSFMLVESNEQFF
V: TRBV20-1; D: TRBD2; J: TRBJ2-7; size: NA; DNA: TGCAGTGCTAGCTCCCCTAGCGGGGGACGGTACGAGCAGTACTTC; CDR3: CSASSPSGGRYEQYF
V: TRBV7-9; D: NA; J: TRBJ1-2; size: NA; DNA: TGTGCCAGCAGCTTAGGATTGACGGGGGGCGCCTATGGCTACACCTTC; CDR3: CASSLGLTGGAYGYTF
V: TRBV12-3/TRBV12-4; D: TRBD2; J: TRBJ2-2; size: NA; DNA: TGTGCCAGCCACGGCGGGAGTCCAAGGACCGGGGAGCTGTTTTTT; CDR3: CASHGGSPRTGELFF
V: TRBV11-2; D: TRBD1; J: TRBJ1-1; size: few; DNA: TGTGCCAGCAGCCCATCGAGACAGGGGAACACTGAAGCTTTCTTT; CDR3: CASSPSRQGNTEAFF
V: TRBV5-6; D: NA; J: TRBJ1-6; size: NA; DNA: TGTGCCAGCAGCCGCAGGGCCGGGAAAGGACCCCTCCACTTT; CDR3: CASSRRAGKGPLHF
V: TRBV27; D: TRBD2; J: TRBJ2-3; size: few; DNA: TGTGCCAGCAGTCTCCCAGGTAGCGGGATGGATACGCAGTATTTT; CDR3: CASSLPGSGMDTQYF
V: TRBV10-2; D: NA; J: TRBJ2-7; size: few; DNA: TGCGCCAGCAGTGTTGGAAGGGAATCCTACGAGCAGTACTTC; CDR3: CASSVGRESYEQYF
V: TRBV12-3/TRBV12-4; D: NA; J: TRBJ1-2; size: NA; DNA: TGTGCCAGCAGTTTTCCGGGCCTGAGTTGGGGCTACACCTTC; CDR3: CASSFPGLSWGYTF
V: TRBV13; D: NA; J: TRBJ2-1; size: few; DNA: TGTGCCAGCAGTATCCAGGGATATGAGCAGTTCTTC; CDR3: CASSIQGYEQFF
V: TRBV6-5; D: NA; J: TRBJ1-2; size: once; DNA: TGTGCCAGCAGTTACTTCAGGGAAGGAGAAGGCTACACCTTC; CDR3: CASSYFREGEGYTF
V: TRBV7-2; D: NA; J: TRBJ1-4; size: NA; DNA: TGTGCCAGCAGCTTAGTTTCTTTCGAAAAACTGTTTTTT; CDR3: CASSLVSFEKLFF
V: TRBV20-1; D: TRBD2; J: TRBJ2-1; size: NA; DNA: TGCAGTGCTCCTTATATAGCGGGAGGGGGCAATGAGCAGTTCTTC; CDR3: CSAPYIAGGGNEQFF
V: TRBV7-3; D: NA; J: TRBJ1-2; size: NA; DNA: TGTGCCAGCAGCCCAAGGCGGGGGTTACGTGACTATGGCTACACCTTC; CDR3: CASSPRRGLRDYGYTF